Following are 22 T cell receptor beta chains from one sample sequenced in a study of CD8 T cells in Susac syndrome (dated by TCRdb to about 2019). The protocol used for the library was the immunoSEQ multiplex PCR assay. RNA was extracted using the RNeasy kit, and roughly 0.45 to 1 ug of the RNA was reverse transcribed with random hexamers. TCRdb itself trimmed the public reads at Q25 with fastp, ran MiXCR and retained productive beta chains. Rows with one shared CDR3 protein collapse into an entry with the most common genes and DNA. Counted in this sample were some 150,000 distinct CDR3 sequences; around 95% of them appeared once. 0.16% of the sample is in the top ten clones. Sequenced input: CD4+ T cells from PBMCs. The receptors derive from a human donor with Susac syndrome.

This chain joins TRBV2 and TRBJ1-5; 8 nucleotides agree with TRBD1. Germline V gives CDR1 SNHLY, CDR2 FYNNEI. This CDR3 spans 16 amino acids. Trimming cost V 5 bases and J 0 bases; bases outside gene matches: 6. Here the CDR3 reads CASSLRTGNSNQPQHF. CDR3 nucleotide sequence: TGTGCCAGCAGTCTCCGGACAGGGAATAGCAATCAGCCCCAGCATTTT.

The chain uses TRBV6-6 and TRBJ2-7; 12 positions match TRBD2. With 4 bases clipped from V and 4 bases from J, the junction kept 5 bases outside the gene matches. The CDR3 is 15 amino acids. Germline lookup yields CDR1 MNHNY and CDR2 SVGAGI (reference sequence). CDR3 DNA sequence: TGTGCCAGCAGTTCAAAGACTAGCGGGGGTTACGAGCAGTACTTC. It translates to CASSSKTSGGYEQYF.

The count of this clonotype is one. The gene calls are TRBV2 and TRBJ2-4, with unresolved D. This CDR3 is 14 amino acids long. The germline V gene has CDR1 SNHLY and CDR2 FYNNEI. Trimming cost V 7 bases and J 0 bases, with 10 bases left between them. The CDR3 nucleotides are TGTGCCAGCAATGAGGAAGTAGCCAAAAACATTCAGTACTTC. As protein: CASNEEVAKNIQYF.

The CDR3 spells CSASSQSNQPQHF. The CDR3 DNA sequence: TGCAGTGCTAGTTCCCAGAGCAATCAGCCCCAGCATTTT. This chain connects TRBV20-1 to TRBJ1-5; D unresolved. Germline lookup yields CDR1 DFQATT and CDR2 SNEGSKA (reference sequence). The V end lost 3 bases, the J end lost 1 base, and 7 bases lay between the germline ends. The CDR3 spans 13 residues.

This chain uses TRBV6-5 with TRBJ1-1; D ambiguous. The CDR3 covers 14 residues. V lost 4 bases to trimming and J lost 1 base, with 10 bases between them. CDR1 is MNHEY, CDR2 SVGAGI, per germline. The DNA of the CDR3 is TGTGCCAGCAGTTCGAGGGAGGGGAACACTGAAGCTTTCTTT. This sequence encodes CASSSREGNTEAFF.

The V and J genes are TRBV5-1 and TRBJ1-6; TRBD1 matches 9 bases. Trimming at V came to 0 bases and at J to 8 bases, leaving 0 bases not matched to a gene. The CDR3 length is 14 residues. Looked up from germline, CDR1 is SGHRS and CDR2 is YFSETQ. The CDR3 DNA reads TGCGCCAGCAGCTTGGGACAGGGGGATTCACCCCTCCACTTT. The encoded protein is CASSLGQGDSPLHF.

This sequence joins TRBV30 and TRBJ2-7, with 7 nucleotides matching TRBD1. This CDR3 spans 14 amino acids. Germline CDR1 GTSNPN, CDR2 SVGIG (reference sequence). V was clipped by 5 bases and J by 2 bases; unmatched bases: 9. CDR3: CAWSIRDSTYEQYF. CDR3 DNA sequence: TGTGCCTGGTCCATCCGGGACAGTACCTACGAGCAGTACTTC.

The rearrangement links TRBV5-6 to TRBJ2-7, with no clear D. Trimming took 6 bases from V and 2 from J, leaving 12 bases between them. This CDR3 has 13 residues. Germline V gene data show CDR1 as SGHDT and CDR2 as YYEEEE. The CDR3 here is CASNTGRTYEQYF. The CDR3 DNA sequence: TGTGCCAGCAACACGGGCAGAACCTACGAGCAGTACTTC.

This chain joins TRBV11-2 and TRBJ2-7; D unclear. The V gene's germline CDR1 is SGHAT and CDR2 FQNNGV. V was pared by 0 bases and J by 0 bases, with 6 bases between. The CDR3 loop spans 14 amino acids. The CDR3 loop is CASSLDLSSYEQYF. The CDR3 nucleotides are TGTGCCAGCAGCTTAGATCTTTCCTCCTACGAGCAGTACTTC.

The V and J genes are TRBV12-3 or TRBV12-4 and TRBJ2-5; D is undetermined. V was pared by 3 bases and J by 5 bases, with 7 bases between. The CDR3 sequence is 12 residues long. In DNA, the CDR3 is TGTGCCAGCAGTTTGGATCGGGAGACCCAGTACTTC. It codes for CASSLDRETQYF.

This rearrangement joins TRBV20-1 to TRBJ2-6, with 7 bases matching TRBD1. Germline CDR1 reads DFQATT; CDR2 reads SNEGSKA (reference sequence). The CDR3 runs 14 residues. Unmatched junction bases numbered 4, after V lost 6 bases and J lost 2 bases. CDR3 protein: CSALTGTGANVLTF. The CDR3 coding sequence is TGCAGTGCCCTGACAGGGACTGGGGCCAACGTCCTGACTTTC.

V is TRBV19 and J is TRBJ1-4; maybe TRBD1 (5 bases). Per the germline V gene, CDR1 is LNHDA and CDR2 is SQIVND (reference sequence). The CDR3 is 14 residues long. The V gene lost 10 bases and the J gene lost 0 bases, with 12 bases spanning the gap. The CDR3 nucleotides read TGTGCCACCCGGGACGCAGCAACTAATGAAAAACTGTTTTTT. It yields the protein CATRDAATNEKLFF.

This CDR3 reads CAISDTGFQETQYF. DNA of the CDR3: TGTGCCATCAGCGACACAGGGTTCCAAGAGACCCAGTACTTC. This rearrangement joins TRBV10-3 to TRBJ2-5, with a weak D call TRBD1 (6 bases). Trimming removed 6 bases from V and 1 base from J, with 12 bases in between. CDR1 and CDR2 from the germline V gene are ENHRY and SYGVKD. The CDR3 extends over 14 amino acids.

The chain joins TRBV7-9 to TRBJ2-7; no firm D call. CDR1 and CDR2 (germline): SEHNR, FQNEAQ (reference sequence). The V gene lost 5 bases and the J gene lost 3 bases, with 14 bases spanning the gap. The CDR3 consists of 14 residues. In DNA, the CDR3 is TGTGCCAGCAGCCAGGCCGGCGCCAACTACGAGCAGTACTTC. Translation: CASSQAGANYEQYF.

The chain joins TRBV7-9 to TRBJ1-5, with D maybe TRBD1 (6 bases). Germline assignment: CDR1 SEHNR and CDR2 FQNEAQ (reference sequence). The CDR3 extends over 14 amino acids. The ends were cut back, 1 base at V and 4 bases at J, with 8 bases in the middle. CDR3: CASSLEQGNQPQHF. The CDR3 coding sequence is TGTGCCAGCAGCTTAGAACAGGGTAATCAGCCCCAGCATTTT.

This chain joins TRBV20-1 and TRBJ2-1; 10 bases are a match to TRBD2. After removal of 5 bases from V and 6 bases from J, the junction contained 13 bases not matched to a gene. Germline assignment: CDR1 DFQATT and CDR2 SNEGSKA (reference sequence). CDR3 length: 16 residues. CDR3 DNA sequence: TGCAGTGCTTCCTCAGGGCTAGCGGGGGTTACCAATGAGCAGTTCTTC. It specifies CSASSGLAGVTNEQFF.

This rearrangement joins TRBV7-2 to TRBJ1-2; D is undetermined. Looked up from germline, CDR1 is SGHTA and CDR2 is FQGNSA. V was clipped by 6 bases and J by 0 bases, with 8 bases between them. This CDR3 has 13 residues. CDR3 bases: TGTGCCAGCAGTCCCCAGTCTAACTATGGCTACACCTTC. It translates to CASSPQSNYGYTF.

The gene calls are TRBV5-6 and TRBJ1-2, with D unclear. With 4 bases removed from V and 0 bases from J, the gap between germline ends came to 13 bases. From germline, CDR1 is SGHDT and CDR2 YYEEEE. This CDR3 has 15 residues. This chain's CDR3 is CASSIRRIANYGYTF. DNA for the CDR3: TGTGCCAGCAGCATCCGACGGATAGCTAACTATGGCTACACCTTC.

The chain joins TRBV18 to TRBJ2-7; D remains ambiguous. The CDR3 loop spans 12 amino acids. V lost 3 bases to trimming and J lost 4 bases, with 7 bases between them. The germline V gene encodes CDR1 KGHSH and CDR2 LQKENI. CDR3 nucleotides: TGTGCCAGCTCACCGGCGGCGTACGAGCAGTACTTC. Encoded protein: CASSPAAYEQYF.

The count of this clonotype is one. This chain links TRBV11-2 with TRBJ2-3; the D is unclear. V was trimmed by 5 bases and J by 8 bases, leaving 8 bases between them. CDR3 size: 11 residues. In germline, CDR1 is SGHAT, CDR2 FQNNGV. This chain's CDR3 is CASSRNPTQYF. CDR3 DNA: TGTGCCAGCAGCCGGAACCCTACGCAGTATTTT.

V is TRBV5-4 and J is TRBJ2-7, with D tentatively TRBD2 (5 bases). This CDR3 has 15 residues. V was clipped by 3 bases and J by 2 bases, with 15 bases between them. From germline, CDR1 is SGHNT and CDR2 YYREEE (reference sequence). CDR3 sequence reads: CASSYLRGGPYEQYF. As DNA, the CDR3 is TGTGCCAGCAGCTATCTTCGGGGTGGCCCCTACGAGCAGTACTTC.

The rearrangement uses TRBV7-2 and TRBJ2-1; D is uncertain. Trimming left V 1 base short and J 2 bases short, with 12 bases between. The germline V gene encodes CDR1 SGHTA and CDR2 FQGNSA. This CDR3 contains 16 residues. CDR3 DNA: TGTGCCAGCAGCTTAGTCTCCGGTCGGACCTACAATGAGCAGTTCTTC. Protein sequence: CASSLVSGRTYNEQFF.